This T cell receptor beta chain was sequenced in a study of T cells in Graves' hyperthyroidism and ophthalmopathy (dated by TCRdb to about 2019). Regarding the complete study: Peripheral blood samples were taken at the time of initial diagnosis, prior to any treatment. A discovery cohort of about a hundred patients, about 44 with Graves' ophthalmopathy and 55 to 65 with stable Graves' hyperthyroidism, was used to find distinguishing TCR V-J signatures. Prospective prediction of ophthalmopathy was tested in an independent validation cohort of fewer than 20 hyperthyroidism patients and around 16 patients who later progressed to ophthalmopathy. The roughly 91 discovery patients were randomly divided into training and test sets at a 7:3 ratio. In addition, the study compared T-cell repertoires in thyroid tissue and in blood from several Graves' hyperthyroidism patients. After sampling, hyperthyroidism patients received methimazole starting at 30 mg daily, and ophthalmopathy patients received high-dose intravenous methylprednisolone. TCR Vbeta CDR3 sequencing of 130 to 150 peripheral blood samples (43 ophthalmopathy, some 75 hyperthyroidism and around 17 progressor patients) is reported in the paper.

This clonotype was seen at least ten times. Its specific antigen is unknown. It has no much larger one-base neighbor in the sample; base qualities were not kept. Including the terminal cysteine and phenylalanine, the CDR3 comprises 13 residues. Of the read, only the CDR3 DNA is kept; its 39 bases are in frame from base 1. CDR1 and CDR2, per the germline V gene, are SGHTA and FQGNSA. Trimming at the junction amounts to 3 bases on V and 7 bases on J, and the germline ends lie 12 bases apart. Hyperthyroidism patients were aged 18 to 65 years and newly diagnosed, with disease duration of less than 2 months. Any patient with an uncontrolled infection, another autoimmune disease, pregnancy or lactation was excluded. Diagnoses relied on clinical symptoms, serum thyroxine and TRAb, thyroid ultrasound and orbital computed tomography. For progressor patients, blood was drawn at the first diagnosis of hyperthyroidism, before any ophthalmopathy symptoms had appeared. PBMCs were separated from roughly 10 ml of fresh peripheral blood using Ficoll-Paque density gradient centrifugation. Progressor patients were initially diagnosed with Graves' hyperthyroidism and developed ophthalmopathy during follow-up. Total RNA was extracted using Trizol reagent, and RNA quality was assessed on an Agilent 2100 Bioanalyzer.

Amplification of TCR beta CDR3 regions was carried out from RNA transcripts. The TCR CDR3 was subjected to a first round of RT-PCR using the HTBI primer set and the Qiagen OneStep RT-PCR kit. The libraries were constructed in a second round of multiplex PCR and then size-selected and purified. Paired-end sequencing of the libraries was performed with 100 bp reads on an Illumina HiSeq2000. The source study handled its data this way. SOAPnuke was used to process the raw data, with reads discarded if the reads contained adapters or uncalled bases, had a mean Phred below 15, or lacked an exact constant-primer or identifier match. High-quality paired reads were merged using COPE v1.2.5, and each unique nucleotide sequence was defined as a clonotype. Clonotypes were aligned to IMGT TRBV, TRBD and TRBJ reference segments using MiTCR v1.1. Only V-J combinations with frequency above 0.0001, covering 99% to 99.2% of repertoires, were analysed. A TCS score was defined as the ratio of F50 (clonal expansion) to E x V (chaos), with BLOSUM62-based TCRdist applied between CDR3 peptides within each V-J. Welch's t-statistics and random forest reduced fewer than 550 V-J features to 13, which were used in a naive Bayes classifier (R e1071). TCRdb applied fastp at Q25 and MiXCR to the public reads, then kept only in-frame beta chains. CDR3 protein sequences are deduplicated, and each keeps its most common genes and DNA. The V and J calls shown here were made by TCRdb, not taken from the authors' results. For this sample the table gives roughly 500,000 distinct CDR3 sequences, of which approximately 15% were detected only once. 5% to 7% of the sample lies in the top ten.

Beyond this particular receptor, the publication reports: Ophthalmopathy was separated from stable hyperthyroidism by a 13 V-J signature model, with 85% to 90% sensitivity and around 81% specificity obtained in cross-validation and 80%/75% obtained in testing. No statistical method was used to set the sample size in advance, and investigators knew the group allocation. Blood samples also contained most of the expanded thyroid clonotypes (frequency above 0.001), which suggests that blood repertoires may reflect thyroid immune responses. During validation, the model predicted progression to ophthalmopathy a median of roughly 7.1 months ahead of onset, with almost 71% sensitivity and almost 75% specificity.

This TCR was recovered from a woman younger than 45 with Graves' hyperthyroidism that later progressed to Graves' ophthalmopathy. Here the chain combines TRBV7-2 and TRBJ1-1; perhaps TRBD1 is the D gene, with 5 bases matching. The sample was blood. In nucleotide form, the sequence is TGTGCCAGCAGCTTTTCCCGGGACCGTGAAGCTTTCTTT. Translated, it gives CASSFSRDREAFF. Joined to the reference TRBV7-2 and TRBJ1-1 proteins, this CDR3 gives the full variable domain: GAGVSQSPSNKVTEKGKDVELRCDPISGHTALYWYRQSLGQGLEFLIYFQGNSAPDKSGLPSDRFSAERTGGSVSTLTIQRTQQEDSAVYLCASSFSRDREAFFGQGTRLTVV.